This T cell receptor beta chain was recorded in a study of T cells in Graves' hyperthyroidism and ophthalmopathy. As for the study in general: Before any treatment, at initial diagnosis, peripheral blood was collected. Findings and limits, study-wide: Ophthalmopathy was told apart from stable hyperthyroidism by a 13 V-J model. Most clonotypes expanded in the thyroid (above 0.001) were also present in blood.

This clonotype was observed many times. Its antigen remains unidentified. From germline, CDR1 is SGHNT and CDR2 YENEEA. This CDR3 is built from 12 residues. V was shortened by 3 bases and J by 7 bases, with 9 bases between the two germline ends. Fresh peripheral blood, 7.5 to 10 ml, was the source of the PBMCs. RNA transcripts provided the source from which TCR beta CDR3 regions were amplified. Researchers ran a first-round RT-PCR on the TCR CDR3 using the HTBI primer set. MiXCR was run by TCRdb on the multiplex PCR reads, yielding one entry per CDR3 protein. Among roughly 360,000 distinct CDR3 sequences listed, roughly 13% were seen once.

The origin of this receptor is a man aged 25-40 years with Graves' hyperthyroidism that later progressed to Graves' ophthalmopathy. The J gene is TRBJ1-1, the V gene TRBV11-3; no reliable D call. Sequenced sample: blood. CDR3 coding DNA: TGTGCCAGCAGCTTTCCGGGTGGTGAAGCTTTCTTT. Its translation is CASSFPGGEAFF.